The 5 T cell receptor beta chains in this list originate from one sample, sequenced in a study of blood T cell repertoires in COVID-19. Method: immunoSEQ multiplex PCR; TCRdb's copy keeps in-frame clones and lacks some. The sample has 85,000 to 120,000 clones, 75% to 95% seen once; the top ten hold roughly 4.2%. The sequenced sample consisted of peripheral blood. The receptors here all came from a man younger than 35 with acute or convalescent COVID-19.

The V call is TRBV24-1, the J call TRBJ2-5; D remains unclear. V was shortened by 4 bases and J by 5 bases, with 10 bases between the two germline ends. The CDR3 is 13 amino acids. Germline assignment: CDR1 KGHDR and CDR2 SFDVKD. The CDR3 is CATSDLTEETQYF. The CDR3 DNA is TGTGCCACCAGTGACCTAACAGAGGAGACCCAGTACTTC.

This chain uses TRBV30 with TRBJ1-2, with TRBD1 matching over 7 bases. Germline V gives CDR1 GTSNPN, CDR2 SVGIG (reference sequence). This CDR3 spans 14 amino acids. Trimming cost V 3 bases and J 2 bases; bases outside gene matches: 6. The CDR3 DNA sequence: TGTGCCTGGAGCTTAGGGGGCAGGAACTATGGCTACACCTTC. It is translated as CAWSLGGRNYGYTF.

This clone was recorded once. The V gene is TRBV5-1, the J gene TRBJ1-5; D remains unclear. V was shortened by 0 bases and J by 2 bases, with 6 bases between the two germline ends. CDR1 is SGHRS and CDR2 is YFSETQ in the germline V gene. CDR3 length: 14 amino acids. This chain's CDR3 is CASSLGSGNQPQHF. In nucleotides, the CDR3 is TGCGCCAGCAGCTTGGGCAGCGGCAATCAGCCCCAGCATTTT.

This sequence joins TRBV2 and TRBJ2-7; 13 bases fit TRBD2. Germline V CDR1 and CDR2: SNHLY, FYNNEI. CDR3 length: 16 amino acids. The V gene end was trimmed by 4 bases and the J gene end by 7 bases; junction bases not matched to a gene: 10. Here the CDR3 reads CASSAGRTSGSNEQYF. The DNA for the CDR3 is TGTGCCAGCAGTGCGGGGAGGACTAGCGGGAGCAATGAGCAGTACTTC.

This sequence joins TRBV3-1 (or the pseudogene TRBV3-2) and TRBJ1-6, with 8 bases fitting TRBD1. V lost 1 base and J lost 9; bases outside the gene matches: 11. Germline V gene data show CDR1 as LGHDT and CDR2 as YNNKEL (reference sequence). CDR3 length equals 17 residues. The CDR3 loop is CASSQGGSGGLGSPLHF. The DNA of the CDR3 is TGTGCCAGCAGCCAAGGCGGGTCAGGGGGCTTGGGTTCACCCCTCCACTTT.